This T cell receptor (beta chain) stems from a study of regulatory T cells in long-lasting Graves disease. Study overall: Antithyroid drug exposure in newly diagnosed Graves' patients had lasted under 3 months.

Time point indicated: newly diagnosed GD, antithyroid drugs for less than 3 months. PBMC-derived RNA was used for the TCR library. From each patient, around 10 milliliters of peripheral blood was drawn and collected into an EDTA anticoagulant tube. Arm-PCR of CDR3 regions and iRepertoire HTBI primers were the basis on which TCR beta libraries were built. TCRdb re-called the multiplex PCR reads through MiXCR, storing one row per CDR3 protein. Of 550,000 to 600,000 distinct CDR3 sequences in the sample, about 16% are singletons; the top ten hold around 13%. This clonotype has ten or more counts. The CDR3 totals 19 residues. V dropped 3 bases and J dropped 5; count of bases not matched to a gene: 15. Germline V lookup: CDR1 MGHDK, CDR2 SYGVNS. The same specimen was also included in a second study, on T cells in Graves' hyperthyroidism and ophthalmopathy. As that study records: Orbital computed tomography, thyroid ultrasound, serum thyroxine and TRAb, and clinical symptoms together informed the diagnoses. Patients with ophthalmopathy were separated from those with stable hyperthyroidism by a 13 V-J model.

Sequenced material: peripheral blood mononuclear cells (PBMCs), taken at new diagnosis, from a patient treated with antithyroid drugs. The chain has TRBV25-1 and TRBJ2-2, with TRBD1 matching over 10 bases. This clonotype was sampled from a man aged 18 to 30 with Graves disease. The CDR3 region is CASSDFGTGAPWGTGELFF. CDR3 sequence (DNA): TGTGCCAGCAGTGACTTCGGGACAGGGGCCCCCTGGGGGACCGGGGAGCTGTTTTTT.